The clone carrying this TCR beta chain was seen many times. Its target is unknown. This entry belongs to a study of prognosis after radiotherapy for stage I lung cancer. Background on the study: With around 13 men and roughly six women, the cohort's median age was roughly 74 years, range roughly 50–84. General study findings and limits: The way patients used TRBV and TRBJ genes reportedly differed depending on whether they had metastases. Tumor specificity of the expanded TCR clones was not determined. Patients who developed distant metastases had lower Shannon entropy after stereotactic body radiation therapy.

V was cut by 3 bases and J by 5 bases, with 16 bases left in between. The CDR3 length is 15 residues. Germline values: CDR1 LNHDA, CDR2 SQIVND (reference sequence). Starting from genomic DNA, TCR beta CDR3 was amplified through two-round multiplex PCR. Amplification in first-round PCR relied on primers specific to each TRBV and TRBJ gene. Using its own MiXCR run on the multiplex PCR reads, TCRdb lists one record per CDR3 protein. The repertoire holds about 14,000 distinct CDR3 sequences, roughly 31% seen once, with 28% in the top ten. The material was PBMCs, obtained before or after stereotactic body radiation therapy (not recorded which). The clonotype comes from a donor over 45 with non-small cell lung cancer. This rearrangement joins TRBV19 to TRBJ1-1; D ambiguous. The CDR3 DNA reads TGTGCCAGTAGTATCAGTTCGGGAAGGAGGACTGAAGCTTTCTTT. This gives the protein CASSISSGRRTEAFF.